One and the same sample provided the 31 T cell receptor beta chains below, sequenced in a study of CD8+CD57+ T cells in acquired aplastic anemia. CD8+CD57+ cell expansion had been shown by flow cytometry in patients chosen for sequencing. Investigators profiled TCR beta VDJ and CDR3 from genomic DNA template. One entry per CDR3 protein, called by TCRdb with MiXCR from the reads. The table includes around 50,000 distinct CDR3 sequences, roughly three fifths detected once. The material sequenced was sorted CD4+, CD8+, or CD8+CD57+ T cells (not recorded which) from PBMCs. The receptor set was obtained from a human donor with aplastic anemia.

Here the CDR3 reads CASRVGDNTEAFF. The CDR3 nucleotides read TGTGCCAGCAGGGTGGGAGATAACACTGAAGCTTTCTTT. The V gene is TRBV12-3 or TRBV12-4, the J gene TRBJ1-1; D gene ambiguous. The CDR3 runs to 13 residues. V lost 6 bases, J lost 2 bases, and 10 bases lay in between.

The rearrangement links TRBV15 to TRBJ2-2; D gene uncertain. Trimming cost V 4 bases and J 0 bases, with 9 bases left between them. The CDR3 length is 15 residues. Germline V lookup: CDR1 LNHNV, CDR2 YYDKDF (reference sequence). The CDR3 loop reads CATSIGLANTGELFF. The CDR3 DNA reads as TGTGCCACCAGCATTGGGCTAGCGAACACCGGGGAGCTGTTTTTT.

In nucleotides, the CDR3 is TGTGCCAGCATGTCGGTTGGTACGCAGTATTTT. Residues: CASMSVGTQYF. The rearrangement uses TRBV25-1 and TRBJ2-3; D unclear. The CDR3 is 11 amino acids. The V end lost 7 bases, the J end lost 8 bases, and 10 bases lay between the germline ends. Germline lookup yields CDR1 MGHDK and CDR2 SYGVNS.

The CDR3 DNA is TGTGCCAGCAGCAGGGGACAGGGTTCCTACGAGCAGTACGTC. As protein: CASSRGQGSYEQYV. The V call is TRBV2, the J call TRBJ2-7; TRBD1 agrees at 9 bases. J was trimmed by 1 base and V by 6 bases; bases with no gene match: 4. Per germline, CDR1 SNHLY and CDR2 FYNNEI. The CDR3 totals 14 residues.

This clonotype was detected once. The genes are TRBV28 and TRBJ2-7; D gene unclear. This CDR3 contains 13 residues. The V gene's germline CDR1 is MDHEN and CDR2 SYDVKM. The germline V and J ends were trimmed by 6 bases and 3 bases, with 12 bases remaining between them. CDR3 sequence (DNA): TGTGCCAGCAGCTCCACACCTTTCTACGAGCAGTACTTC. Translation: CASSSTPFYEQYF.

Many counts were recorded for this clonotype. This sequence joins TRBV7-9 and TRBJ1-1, with D hard to call. V was clipped by 1 base and J by 0 bases, with 12 bases between them. Per germline, CDR1 SEHNR and CDR2 FQNEAQ (reference sequence). CDR3 length equals 16 residues. The CDR3 sequence is CASSLVASTLNTEAFF. The CDR3, as DNA: TGTGCCAGCAGCTTAGTGGCAAGCACCTTGAACACTGAAGCTTTCTTT.

This clonotype has just a few counts. Given a much more abundant clone one base away, this may be a read error. As the CDR3 is not closed by the conserved phenylalanine or tryptophan, this likely results from a read error. The chain combines TRBV19 with TRBJ1-1; TRBD1 agrees at 7 bases. CDR1 and CDR2 from the germline V gene are LNHDA and SQIVND (reference sequence). The CDR3 covers 13 residues. V dropped 2 bases and J dropped 10; count of bases not matched to a gene: 7. The CDR3 DNA reads as TGTGCCAGTAGTATAAAGGGGGCGGGTGGAGCTTTCCTT. This sequence encodes CASSIKGAGGAFL.

As concerns this clonotype: One end of the junction fails to match germline, which may point to a read error. The chain uses TRBV9 and TRBJ2-2; D is perhaps TRBD2 (5 bases). The germline V gene encodes CDR1 SGDLS and CDR2 YYNGEE. CDR3 length equals 12 residues. CDR3 coding DNA: TGTGCCAGCAGGGGGAACACCGGGGAGCCGTTTTTT. Encoded protein: CASRGNTGEPFF.

About this clonotype: A read error may account for a junction end that differs from germline. The rearrangement uses TRBV24-1 and TRBJ1-6, with D hard to call. CDR1 is KGHDR and CDR2 is SFDVKD in the germline V gene. This CDR3 is 17 amino acids long. Here the CDR3 reads CASSLTPLTDYNSPLHF. The CDR3 DNA reads as TGTGCCAGCAGTTTGACGCCCCTAACAGACTATAATTCACCCCTCCACTTT.

This chain links TRBV2 with TRBJ2-7; 7 bases line up with TRBD2. Germline CDR1 SNHLY, CDR2 FYNNEI. CDR3 size: 15 residues. J gave up 2 bases and V 6 bases, and 10 bases lay outside the gene matches. CDR3 nucleotides: TGTGCCAGCAGCCTCGACTGGGGGGGGACCTACGAGCAGTACTTC. It is translated as CASSLDWGGTYEQYF. Using reference TRBV2 and TRBJ2-7 for the parts outside the CDR3, the full variable domain is EPEVTQTPSHQVTQMGQEVILRCVPISNHLYFYWYRQILGQKVEFLVSFYNNEISEKSEIFDDQFSVERPDGSNFTLKIRSTKLEDSAMYFCASSLDWGGTYEQYFGPGTRLTVT.

This clonotype was recorded many times. DNA for the CDR3: TGTGCCAGCAGCCAACTCGACGCGTCAGGGGAGGTAACTGAAGCTTTCTTT. Its protein is CASSQLDASGEVTEAFF. The chain couples TRBV4-2 to TRBJ1-1; tentatively, D is TRBD1 (6 bases). Per the germline V gene, CDR1 is LGHNA and CDR2 is YNFKEQ. V was clipped by 2 bases and J by 5 bases, with 21 bases between them. The CDR3 has 17 amino acids.

This clonotype was observed a few times. The gene calls are TRBV5-6 and TRBJ1-2; D gene uncertain. This CDR3 is 13 amino acids long. Germline V gene lookup returns CDR1 SGHDT and CDR2 YYEEEE. Trimming removed 1 base from V and 8 bases from J, with 12 bases in between. This CDR3 reads CASSLSGGGGYTF. The CDR3 region has the DNA TGTGCCAGCAGCTTGAGCGGAGGCGGGGGCTACACCTTC.

The genes are TRBV3-1 and TRBJ1-1, with D possibly TRBD1 on 5 matching bases. The germline gives CDR1 LGHDT, CDR2 YNNKEL (reference sequence). V gave up 5 bases and J gave up 5 bases, with 18 bases separating them. The CDR3 sequence is 15 residues long. The CDR3 sequence: CASSLPGVEGTEAFF. For the CDR3, the DNA is TGTGCCAGCAGCTTACCGGGGGTTGAGGGGACTGAAGCTTTCTTT.

This clonotype has ten or more counts. The rearrangement uses TRBV12-3 or TRBV12-4 and TRBJ2-3, with 8 bases identical to TRBD2. J gave up 6 bases and V 3 bases, and 5 bases lay outside the gene matches. The CDR3 runs 14 residues. This CDR3 is CASSFGGGYDTQYF. The CDR3 coding sequence is TGTGCCAGCAGTTTCGGCGGGGGGTATGATACGCAGTATTTT.

This clonotype came up many times. The chain is built from TRBV11-1 and TRBJ2-3; D perhaps matches TRBD1 (5 bases). V lost 3 bases to trimming and J lost 6 bases, with 13 bases between them. Germline V lookup: CDR1 SGHAT, CDR2 FQDESV (reference sequence). The CDR3 runs to 14 residues. The CDR3 sequence: CASSFGQGLDTQYF. The CDR3 DNA reads as TGTGCCAGCAGCTTTGGGCAGGGCCTCGATACGCAGTATTTT.

This clonotype has a handful of counts. This rearrangement joins TRBV15 to TRBJ2-6, with 7 positions matching TRBD1. After removal of 3 bases from V and 1 base from J, the junction contained 3 bases not matched to a gene. The length of the CDR3 is 16 residues. Germline values: CDR1 LNHNV, CDR2 YYDKDF (reference sequence). The CDR3 nucleotides read TGTGCCACCAGCAGGGACAGGCAGTCTGGGGCCAACGTCCTGACTTTC. Encoded protein: CATSRDRQSGANVLTF.

This chain joins TRBV19 and TRBJ2-7; 9 nucleotides align to TRBD1. CDR1 is LNHDA, CDR2 SQIVND, per germline (reference sequence). CDR3 length: 13 amino acids. The V and J ends lost 6 bases and 3 bases, in that order; junction bases with no gene match: 3. The CDR3 spells CASRGQGGYEQYF. CDR3 sequence (DNA): TGTGCCAGTAGGGGACAGGGTGGCTACGAGCAGTACTTC.

In its sample, this clonotype was seen once. The V and J genes are TRBV7-2 and TRBJ2-1, with a tentative D call TRBD2 (5 bases). V was clipped by 7 bases and J by 7 bases, with 11 bases between them. Germline-derived CDR1 and CDR2 are SGHTA and FQGNSA. The CDR3 is 12 amino acids. This chain's CDR3 is CASISEGNEQFF. In DNA form, the CDR3 reads TGTGCCAGCATCTCAGAGGGAAATGAGCAGTTCTTC.

The chain joins TRBV7-2 to TRBJ2-5, with TRBD2 identical over 12 bases. CDR3 length: 13 amino acids. The germline gives CDR1 SGHTA, CDR2 FQGNSA. V lost 6 bases to trimming and J lost 6 bases; unmatched junction nucleotides: 2. The CDR3 loop is CASSGLAGKTQYF. The CDR3 DNA follows: TGTGCCAGCAGTGGACTAGCGGGAAAGACCCAGTACTTC.

The chain joins TRBV12-3 or TRBV12-4 to TRBJ1-1; D is unresolved. Trimming removed 4 bases from V and 4 bases from J, with 4 bases in between. This CDR3 has 11 amino acids. The DNA of the CDR3 is TGTGCCAGCAGTTCTAGCACTGAAGCTTTCTTT. It specifies CASSSSTEAFF.

This clonotype was observed many times. The chain is built from TRBV27 and TRBJ1-5; D call uncertain. Germline lookup yields CDR1 MNHEY and CDR2 SMNVEV (reference sequence). The CDR3 sequence is 14 residues long. Trimming removed 6 bases at V and 7 bases at J, with 16 bases between. The CDR3 protein is CASSLLQFGQPQHF. The CDR3 DNA reads TGTGCCAGCAGCCTCCTACAATTCGGCCAGCCCCAGCATTTT.

The chain uses TRBV19 and TRBJ1-4; D unclear. CDR1 and CDR2 from the germline V gene are LNHDA and SQIVND (reference sequence). CDR3 size: 15 residues. Trimming took 2 bases from V and 0 from J, leaving 7 bases between them. The CDR3 DNA follows: TGTGCCAGTAGTATACCGGGAGCAACTAATGAAAAACTGTTTTTT. This gives the protein CASSIPGATNEKLFF.

V and J are TRBV29-1 and TRBJ1-2; D not resolved. This CDR3 contains 14 residues. Germline V lookup: CDR1 SQVTM, CDR2 ANQGSEA. The V and J ends lost 4 bases and 7 bases respectively, with 19 bases between them. The CDR3 reads CSVGSPGLAVGYTF. CDR3 DNA: TGCAGCGTTGGGTCACCAGGCCTAGCTGTTGGCTACACCTTC.

This clonotype was counted a few times. The rearrangement uses TRBV19 and TRBJ2-7; 7 positions match TRBD1. V shed 4 bases and J 3 bases; nucleotides not matched to a gene: 0. Per germline, CDR1 LNHDA and CDR2 SQIVND (reference sequence). The CDR3 loop spans 12 amino acids. The CDR3 reads CASSTGGYEQYF. The CDR3 nucleotides are TGTGCCAGTAGTACAGGGGGCTACGAGCAGTACTTC.

Only a few counts were recorded for this clonotype. The chain recombines TRBV24-1 with TRBJ2-7; a weak D match, TRBD1 (5 bases). Deletions cut 11 bases from V and 2 bases from J, with 18 bases between. The CDR3 contains 14 residues. CDR1 and CDR2 from the germline V gene are KGHDR and SFDVKD. The CDR3 DNA reads TGTGCCAGCATCCCTCTTCGACAGCCCTACGAGCAGTACTTC. Translating gives CASIPLRQPYEQYF.

This rearrangement joins TRBV2 to TRBJ1-6; no clear D. The CDR3 consists of 12 residues. The V end was cut by 4 bases, the J end by 7 bases, with 5 bases between. Germline V gene data show CDR1 as SNHLY and CDR2 as FYNNEI. The CDR3 loop is CASSGENSPLHF. The CDR3 DNA is TGTGCCAGCAGTGGGGAGAATTCACCCCTCCACTTT.

The chain combines TRBV20-1 with TRBJ2-5; a weak D match, TRBD2 (5 bases). This CDR3 comprises 13 residues. The germline V and J ends were trimmed by 6 bases and 5 bases, with 16 bases remaining between them. The germline V gene encodes CDR1 DFQATT and CDR2 SNEGSKA (reference sequence). Written as DNA, the CDR3 is TGCAGTGCCTCCGCCCCGGGGAAGGAGACCCAGTACTTC. It encodes CSASAPGKETQYF.

This chain joins TRBV20-1 and TRBJ2-2; D gene uncertain. CDR1 DFQATT and CDR2 SNEGSKA come from the germline V gene (reference sequence). The CDR3 is 15 amino acids. Trimming shortened V by 0 bases and J by 0 bases, and 8 bases separated the two germline ends. CDR3 DNA: TGCAGTGCTAGAGATCAGAGGACGAACACCGGGGAGCTGTTTTTT. Amino acid sequence: CSARDQRTNTGELFF.

This rearrangement joins TRBV24-1 to TRBJ2-3, with no clear D. CDR1 KGHDR and CDR2 SFDVKD come from the germline V gene. V dropped 5 bases and J dropped 4 bases, with 12 bases sitting between them. The CDR3 contains 14 residues. In DNA form, the CDR3 reads TGTGCCACCAGTGGCCCTCATACGGCAGATACGCAGTATTTT. It specifies CATSGPHTADTQYF.

This chain joins TRBV10-3 and TRBJ2-3, with D uncertain. CDR1 and CDR2 (germline): ENHRY, SYGVKD. The length of the CDR3 is 15 residues. V lost 3 bases and J lost 6, with 16 bases in between. CDR3 sequence: CAISDSSSGGDTQYF. CDR3 bases: TGTGCCATCAGTGACTCGAGTAGTGGTGGTGATACGCAGTATTTT.

This clonotype was counted many times. The rearrangement joins TRBV27 to TRBJ1-5; a possible D gene is TRBD1 (6 bases). The germline gives CDR1 MNHEY, CDR2 SMNVEV (reference sequence). Trimming shortened V by 7 bases and J by 9 bases, and 16 bases separated the two germline ends. The CDR3 has 13 amino acids. CDR3 bases: TGTGCCAGCACCGAGGGGGGAGACGGGCCCCAGCATTTT. Translating gives CASTEGGDGPQHF.